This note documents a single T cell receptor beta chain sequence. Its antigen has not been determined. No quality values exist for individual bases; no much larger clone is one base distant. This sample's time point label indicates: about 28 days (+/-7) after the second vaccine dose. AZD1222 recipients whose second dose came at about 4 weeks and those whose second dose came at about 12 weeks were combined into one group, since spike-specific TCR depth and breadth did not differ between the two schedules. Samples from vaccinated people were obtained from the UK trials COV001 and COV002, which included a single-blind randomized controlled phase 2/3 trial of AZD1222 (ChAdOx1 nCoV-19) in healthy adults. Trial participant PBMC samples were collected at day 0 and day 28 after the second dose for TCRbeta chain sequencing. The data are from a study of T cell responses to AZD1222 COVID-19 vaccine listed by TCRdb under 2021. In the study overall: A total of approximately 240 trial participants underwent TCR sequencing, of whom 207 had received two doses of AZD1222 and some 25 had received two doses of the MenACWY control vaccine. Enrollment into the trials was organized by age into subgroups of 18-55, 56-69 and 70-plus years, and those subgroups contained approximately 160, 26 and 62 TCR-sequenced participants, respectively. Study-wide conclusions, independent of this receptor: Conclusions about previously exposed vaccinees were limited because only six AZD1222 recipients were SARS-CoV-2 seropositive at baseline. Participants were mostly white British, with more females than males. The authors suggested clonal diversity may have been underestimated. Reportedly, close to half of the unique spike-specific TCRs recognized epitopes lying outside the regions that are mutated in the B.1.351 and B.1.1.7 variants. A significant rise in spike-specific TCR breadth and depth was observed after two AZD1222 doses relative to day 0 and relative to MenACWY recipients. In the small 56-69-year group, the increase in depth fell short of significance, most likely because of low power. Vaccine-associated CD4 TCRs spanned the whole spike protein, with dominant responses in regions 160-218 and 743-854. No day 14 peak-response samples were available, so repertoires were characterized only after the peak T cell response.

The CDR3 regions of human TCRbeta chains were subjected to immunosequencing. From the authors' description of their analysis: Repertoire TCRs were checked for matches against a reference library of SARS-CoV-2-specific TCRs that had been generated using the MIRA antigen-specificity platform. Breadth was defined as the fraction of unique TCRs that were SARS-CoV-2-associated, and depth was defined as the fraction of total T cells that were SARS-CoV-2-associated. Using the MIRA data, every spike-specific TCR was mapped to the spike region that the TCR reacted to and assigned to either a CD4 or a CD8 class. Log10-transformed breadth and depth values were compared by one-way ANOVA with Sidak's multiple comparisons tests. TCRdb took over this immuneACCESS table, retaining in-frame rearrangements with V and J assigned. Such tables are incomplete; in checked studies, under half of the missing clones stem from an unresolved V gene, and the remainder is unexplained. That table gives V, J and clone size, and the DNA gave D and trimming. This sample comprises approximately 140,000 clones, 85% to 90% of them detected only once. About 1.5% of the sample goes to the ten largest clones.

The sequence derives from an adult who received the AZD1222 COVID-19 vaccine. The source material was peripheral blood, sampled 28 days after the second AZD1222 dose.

In nucleotides, the sequence is TGTGCCAGCAGCACCCGGGACAGGGGGGCCTTTCTCTCCTCTGGGGCCAACGTCCTGACTTTC. Protein translation: CASSTRDRGAFLSSGANVLTF. The chain uses TRBV6-6 and TRBJ2-6, with 11 central nucleotides matching TRBD1. The CDR3 holds 21 amino acids from the cysteine to the phenylalanine. Only the CDR3 DNA is retained, 63 bases long and in frame from the first base. The germline V gene encodes CDR1 MNHNY and CDR2 SVGAGI (reference sequence). Here V drops 6 bases and J drops 0 bases, and the junction holds 16 bases not matched to any gene.